The 23 T cell receptor beta chains below all came from one sample that was sequenced in a study of blood T cell repertoires in COVID-19. Profiling relied on immunoSEQ multiplex PCR, and the TCRdb table lists in-frame clones only, not all of them. The sample holds 300,000 to 400,000 clones, 70% to 90% seen once. Sequencing was performed on PBMCs or T cells enriched from blood (not recorded which). The receptors here all came from a woman aged 25 to 39 with acute COVID-19.

This clone was detected a few times. This chain joins TRBV6-2 or TRBV6-3 and TRBJ2-7; D is perhaps TRBD2 (5 bases). The CDR3 extends over 13 amino acids. With 4 bases removed from V and 0 bases from J, the gap between germline ends came to 7 bases. Germline V CDR1 and CDR2: MNHEY, SVGEGT. CDR3 DNA sequence: TGTGCCAGCAGTTCGGGGTTCTCCTACGAGCAGTACTTC. Translating gives CASSSGFSYEQYF.

The chain uses TRBV9 and TRBJ1-6; D gene uncertain. Germline V gene data show CDR1 as SGDLS and CDR2 as YYNGEE. V was cut by 0 bases and J by 4 bases, with 17 bases left in between. This CDR3 is 18 amino acids long. CDR3 loop: CASSVAPIDPGYNSPLHF. The CDR3, as DNA: TGTGCCAGCAGCGTAGCTCCTATCGACCCGGGGTATAATTCACCCCTCCACTTT.

This clone was observed a handful of times. This sequence joins TRBV7-3 and TRBJ2-2; TRBD2 agrees at 8 bases. The germline V gene encodes CDR1 SGHTA and CDR2 FQGTGA. Unmatched junction bases numbered 3, after V lost 7 bases and J lost 2 bases. CDR3 length: 14 residues. The CDR3 reads CASKLAANTGELFF. For the CDR3, the DNA is TGTGCCAGCAAACTAGCGGCAAACACCGGGGAGCTGTTTTTT.

The genes are TRBV9 and TRBJ1-3; D remains unclear. The germline V and J ends were trimmed by 2 bases and 2 bases, with 8 bases remaining between them. Germline V gives CDR1 SGDLS, CDR2 YYNGEE. This CDR3 is 14 amino acids long. The CDR3 region is CASSVEEPGNTIYF. CDR3 nucleotide sequence: TGTGCCAGCAGCGTCGAGGAACCTGGAAACACCATATATTTT.

The genes are TRBV30 and TRBJ1-1, with 10 bases fitting TRBD1. The germline V gene has CDR1 GTSNPN and CDR2 SVGIG (reference sequence). The CDR3 contains 13 residues. The V segment lost 3 bases and the J segment 7 bases; nucleotides outside the gene matches: 5. The CDR3 bases are TGTGCCTGGAGCCCGGGGACAGGGGTTGAAGCTTTCTTT. It is translated as CAWSPGTGVEAFF.

This clone was counted between two and nine times. V is TRBV6-1 and J is TRBJ1-6, with TRBD1 identical over 7 bases. The germline V gene encodes CDR1 MNHNS and CDR2 SASEGT. Trimming cost V 2 bases and J 10 bases; bases outside gene matches: 8. This CDR3 spans 15 amino acids. This CDR3 reads CASSEWERGLSPLHF. Here the CDR3 DNA reads TGTGCCAGCAGTGAATGGGAGAGGGGGCTGTCACCCCTCCACTTT.

V gene TRBV28 combines with J gene TRBJ1-4; D is unresolved. Trimming stripped 6 bases from V and 0 bases from J, with 11 bases between. From germline, CDR1 is MDHEN and CDR2 SYDVKM. The CDR3 runs 15 residues. The CDR3 sequence: CASSRPGATNEKLFF. In nucleotides, the CDR3 is TGTGCCAGCAGCCGACCCGGGGCAACTAATGAAAAACTGTTTTTT.

V is TRBV9 and J is TRBJ2-7; D might be TRBD1 (5 bases). Looked up from germline, CDR1 is SGDLS and CDR2 is YYNGEE. V lost 2 bases, J lost 3 bases, and 12 bases lay in between. The CDR3 has 14 residues. CDR3 in amino acids: CASSVHDSNYEQYF. CDR3 bases: TGTGCCAGCAGCGTTCACGACAGCAACTACGAGCAGTACTTC.

V gene TRBV12-5 combines with J gene TRBJ1-1; 7 bases map to TRBD1. The CDR3 is 15 residues long. V was pared by 5 bases and J by 5 bases, with 11 bases of the junction left unmatched. From germline, CDR1 is LGHNT and CDR2 FRNRAP. The CDR3 reads CASGPTGVRGTEAFF. In DNA form, the CDR3 reads TGTGCTAGTGGTCCAACAGGGGTGAGAGGGACTGAAGCTTTCTTT.

The genes are TRBV7-2 and TRBJ1-2, with TRBD1 as a possible D gene (5 bases). This CDR3 is built from 14 residues. The germline V and J ends were trimmed by 0 bases and 4 bases, with 9 bases remaining between them. Germline values: CDR1 SGHTA, CDR2 FQGNSA. CDR3 in amino acids: CASSLAAGPYGYTF. The CDR3 nucleotides are TGTGCCAGCAGCTTAGCGGCAGGGCCCTATGGCTACACCTTC.

This rearrangement joins TRBV5-4 to TRBJ2-4; 8 bases fit TRBD2. Germline assignment: CDR1 SGHNT and CDR2 YYREEE (reference sequence). CDR3 length: 14 amino acids. The J segment lost 6 bases and the V segment lost 4 bases, leaving 6 bases of the junction unmatched. The CDR3 sequence is CASSLSGAGNIQYF. The CDR3 DNA follows: TGTGCCAGCAGCCTTAGCGGGGCGGGAAACATTCAGTACTTC.

The CDR3 DNA follows: TGTGCCAGCAGCCCCCGACAAAACTATGGCTACACCTTC. Its translation is CASSPRQNYGYTF. The genes are TRBV9 and TRBJ1-2; D remains unclear. Germline lookup yields CDR1 SGDLS and CDR2 YYNGEE. The V and J ends lost 4 bases and 2 bases respectively, with 9 bases between them. The CDR3 consists of 13 residues.

The chain recombines TRBV2 with TRBJ1-5; D unclear. From germline, CDR1 is SNHLY and CDR2 FYNNEI. This CDR3 region has 14 residues. With 5 bases removed from V and 3 bases from J, the gap between germline ends came to 11 bases. CDR3 coding DNA: TGTGCCAGCAGTCCCGGCAGACTCAATCAGCCCCAGCATTTT. Translated: CASSPGRLNQPQHF.

The chain recombines TRBV19 with TRBJ2-7, with 8 bases fitting TRBD2. V was clipped by 3 bases and J by 0 bases; unmatched bases: 7. Germline assignment: CDR1 LNHDA and CDR2 SQIVND (reference sequence). This CDR3 spans 16 amino acids. CDR3 bases: TGTGCCAGTAGTATTTCAGGGACTAGGGCCTCCTACGAGCAGTACTTC. Translating it yields CASSISGTRASYEQYF.

This chain links TRBV2 with TRBJ1-5; maybe TRBD1 (6 bases). The CDR3 is made up of 15 amino acids. Germline-derived CDR1 and CDR2 are SNHLY and FYNNEI. V was shortened by 0 bases and J by 3 bases, with 9 bases between the two germline ends. The CDR3 sequence is CASSEADRINQPQHF. The CDR3, as DNA: TGTGCCAGCAGTGAAGCGGACAGAATCAATCAGCCCCAGCATTTT.

J is TRBJ2-3 and V is TRBV18; 10 nucleotides agree with TRBD2. Unmatched junction bases numbered 12, after V lost 1 base and J lost 8 bases. From germline, CDR1 is KGHSH and CDR2 LQKENI. The CDR3 length is 17 residues. CDR3 in DNA: TGTGCCAGCTCACCACTCCCCAGCGGGGGGGCTAGTGGTACGCAGTATTTT. Protein: CASSPLPSGGASGTQYF.

CDR3 residues: CASSELRGRLNTEAFF. The DNA for the CDR3 is TGTGCCAGCAGTGAATTAAGAGGGAGATTGAACACTGAAGCTTTCTTT. The chain uses TRBV6-1 and TRBJ1-1, with D unclear. The V and J ends lost 2 bases and 0 bases respectively, with 13 bases between them. CDR3 length: 16 residues. The germline gives CDR1 MNHNS, CDR2 SASEGT.

Turning to this clone: Other DNA sequences in the same sample also yield this CDR3. The chain links TRBV15 to TRBJ1-6, with 11 bases identical to TRBD1. This CDR3 contains 16 residues. After removal of 3 bases from V and 7 bases from J, the junction contained 5 bases not matched to a gene. Per the germline V gene, CDR1 is LNHNV and CDR2 is YYDKDF (reference sequence). In DNA, the CDR3 is TGTGCCACCAGCAGGGGGGACAGGGGGAACAATTCACCCCTCCACTTT. This encodes CATSRGDRGNNSPLHF. The full variable domain, its missing parts supplied by reference TRBV15 and TRBJ1-6, is DAMVIQNPRYQVTQFGKPVTLSCSQTLNHNVMYWYQQKSSQAPKLLFHYYDKDFNNEADTPDNFQSRRPNTSFCFLDIRSPGLGDTAMYLCATSRGDRGNNSPLHFGNGTRLTVT.

Notes on this clone: The junction and the germline gene differ at one end; a read error may be behind it. At the DNA level, this CDR3 is encoded by other sequences in the same sample as well. The rearrangement uses TRBV5-1 and TRBJ1-4; 9 bases match TRBD1. Germline CDR1 is SGHRS and CDR2 is YFSETQ. The CDR3 has 15 amino acids. The CDR3 sequence is CASSRTGDGNEKLFF. The CDR3 nucleotides read TGCGCCAGCAGCCGGACAGGGGATGGTAATGAAAAATTGTTTTTT.

This clone was counted once. The same CDR3 arises from other DNA sequences in this sample as well. This chain joins TRBV5-1 and TRBJ1-4, with D unclear. The V gene lost 0 bases and the J gene lost 5 bases, with 5 bases spanning the gap. Germline lookup yields CDR1 SGHRS and CDR2 YFSETQ. The CDR3 consists of 13 residues. CDR3 sequence: CASSLDRNEKLFF. In nucleotides, the CDR3 is TGCGCCAGCAGCTTGGACAGAAATGAAAAACTGTTTTTT.

For this clone: At the DNA level, this CDR3 is encoded by other sequences in the same sample as well. This chain uses TRBV5-1 with TRBJ1-3, with D tentatively TRBD1 (5 bases). Per the germline V gene, CDR1 is SGHRS and CDR2 is YFSETQ. The CDR3 covers 15 residues. The germline V and J ends were trimmed by 0 bases and 4 bases, with 11 bases remaining between them. The CDR3 here is CASSLAGAAGNTIYF. In DNA form, the CDR3 reads TGCGCCAGCAGCTTGGCTGGGGCAGCAGGAAACACCATATATTTT.

A note on this clone: At the DNA level, this CDR3 is encoded by other sequences in the same sample as well. The CDR3 sequence is CASSLGSNEQFF. CDR3 nucleotides: TGCGCCAGCAGCTTGGGGAGCAATGAGCAGTTCTTC. J is TRBJ2-1 and V is TRBV5-1; no definite D call. Germline-derived CDR1 and CDR2 are SGHRS and YFSETQ. This CDR3 is 12 amino acids long. Trimming took off 0 bases at V and 6 bases at J, with 4 bases between the two ends.

The chain carries TRBV5-8 and TRBJ1-6; 7 bases align to TRBD1. The ends lost 6 bases at V and 0 bases at J; junction bases unmatched: 12. This CDR3 comprises 18 residues. Germline CDR1 SGHTS, CDR2 YDEGEE. The chain's CDR3 is CASTSGTTGSSYNSPLHF. The CDR3 DNA sequence: TGTGCCAGCACCTCCGGGACGACAGGGAGCTCCTATAATTCACCCCTCCACTTT.